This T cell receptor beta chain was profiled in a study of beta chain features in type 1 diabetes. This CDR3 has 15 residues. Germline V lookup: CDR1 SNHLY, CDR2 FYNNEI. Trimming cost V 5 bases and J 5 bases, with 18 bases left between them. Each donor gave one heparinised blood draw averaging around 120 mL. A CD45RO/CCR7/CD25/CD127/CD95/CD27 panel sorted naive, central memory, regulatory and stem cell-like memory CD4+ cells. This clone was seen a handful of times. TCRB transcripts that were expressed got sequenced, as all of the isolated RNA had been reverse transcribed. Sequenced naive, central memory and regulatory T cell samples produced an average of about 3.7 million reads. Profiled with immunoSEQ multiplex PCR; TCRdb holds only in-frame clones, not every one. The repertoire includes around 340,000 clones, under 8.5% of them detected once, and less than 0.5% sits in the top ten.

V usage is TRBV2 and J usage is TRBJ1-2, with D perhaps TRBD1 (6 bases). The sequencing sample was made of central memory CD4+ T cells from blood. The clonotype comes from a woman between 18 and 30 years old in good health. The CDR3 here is CASSRSSRGGYGYTF. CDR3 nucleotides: TGTGCCAGCAGTAGGAGCTCCAGGGGAGGGTATGGCTACACCTTC.